These 27 T cell receptor beta chains came from one sample sequenced in a study of cytomegalovirus exposure and HLA in healthy donors. The PCR employed 60 Vbeta primers together with 13 Jbeta primers. Clones were sequenced by immunoSEQ multiplex PCR, and TCRdb holds only the in-frame ones, with some missing. In the table there are about 140,000 clones, 75% to 85% of which are singletons. The sample was PBMCs. These receptors were collected from a male donor in good health and CMV-seronegative.

The chain couples TRBV7-9 to TRBJ1-2; D possibly corresponds to TRBD1 (5 bases). V was cut by 5 bases and J by 7 bases, with 11 bases left in between. CDR1 and CDR2 from the germline V gene are SEHNR and FQNEAQ (reference sequence). The CDR3 spans 12 residues. The CDR3 DNA follows: TGTGCCAGCAGCCCCGACAGCGCTGGCTACACCTTC. Encoded protein: CASSPDSAGYTF.

This chain joins TRBV15 and TRBJ2-3; D might be TRBD2 (5 bases). The V end was cut by 5 bases, the J end by 6 bases, with 21 bases between. CDR3 length equals 16 residues. Germline V lookup: CDR1 LNHNV, CDR2 YYDKDF (reference sequence). CDR3 loop: CATSLTLRAPSDTQYF. CDR3 nucleotides: TGTGCCACCAGCTTGACGTTGAGAGCGCCTAGCGATACGCAGTATTTT.

V usage is TRBV4-1 and J usage is TRBJ2-5; a weak D match, TRBD2 (5 bases). Germline V gene sequence: CDR1 MGHRA, CDR2 YSYEKL. Trimming cost V 4 bases and J 1 base, with 10 bases left between them. CDR3 length: 14 amino acids. The CDR3 loop reads CASSRGRGQETQYF. For the CDR3, the DNA is TGCGCCAGCAGCCGTGGACGGGGCCAAGAGACCCAGTACTTC.

The chain links TRBV7-2 to TRBJ2-1, with 8 nucleotides matching TRBD2. Germline CDR1 reads SGHTA; CDR2 reads FQGNSA. The CDR3 spans 16 residues. With V trimmed by 5 bases and J by 0 bases, 6 bases remained unmatched. CDR3 protein: CASSVTSAGSYNEQFF. The CDR3 bases are TGTGCCAGCAGCGTGACTAGCGCTGGCTCCTACAATGAGCAGTTCTTC.

This chain joins TRBV30 and TRBJ2-3, with 8 bases aligning to TRBD1. J lost 1 base, V lost 4 bases, and 4 bases had no gene match. This CDR3 contains 14 residues. The germline V gene has CDR1 GTSNPN and CDR2 SVGIG (reference sequence). CDR3 DNA sequence: TGTGCCTGGAACCTGGGACAGGGCACAGATACGCAGTATTTT. Amino acids: CAWNLGQGTDTQYF. The full variable domain, in which reference TRBV30 and TRBJ2-3 provide the parts outside the CDR3, is SQTIHQWPATLVQPVGSPLSLECTVEGTSNPNLYWYRQAAGRGLQLLFYSVGIGQISSEVPQNLSASRPQDRQFILSSKKLLLSDSGFYLCAWNLGQGTDTQYFGPGTRLTVL.

The J gene is TRBJ2-3, the V gene TRBV4-3; 11 bases map to TRBD2. The CDR3 loop spans 17 amino acids. J gave up 1 base and V 1 base, and 4 bases lay outside the gene matches. Germline CDR1 is LGHNA and CDR2 is YSLEER. CDR3 DNA sequence: TGCGCCAGCAGCCAAGGGGTACTAGCGGGGGGCACAGATACGCAGTATTTT. Amino acid sequence: CASSQGVLAGGTDTQYF.

Regarding this clone: Sequence at one end of the junction differs from germline and may be a read error. The chain combines TRBV7-7 with TRBJ2-1, with 10 bases identical to TRBD2. The CDR3 extends over 15 amino acids. Germline V CDR1 and CDR2: SSHAT, FNYEAQ (reference sequence). CDR3 sequence (DNA): TGTGCTAGCAGCCCGGGACTAGCGTATTACAATGAGCAGTTCTTC. Its protein product is CASSPGLAYYNEQFF.

Comment on this clone: The same CDR3 also results from other DNA sequences found in this sample. As DNA, the CDR3 is TGTGCCAGCAGCTTAGCGCGGGGTAACTATGGCTACACCTTC. Protein: CASSLARGNYGYTF. J is TRBJ1-2 and V is TRBV7-2, with D uncertain. Germline V gene lookup returns CDR1 SGHTA and CDR2 FQGNSA. The CDR3 sequence is 14 residues long. Trimming left V 0 bases short and J 1 base short, with 6 bases between. The whole variable domain, filled in from reference TRBV7-2 and TRBJ1-2, reads GAGVSQSPSNKVTEKGKDVELRCDPISGHTALYWYRQSLGQGLEFLIYFQGNSAPDKSGLPSDRFSAERTGGSVSTLTIQRTQQEDSAVYLCASSLARGNYGYTFGSGTRLTVV.

V and J are TRBV6-1 and TRBJ2-3, with 7 bases matching TRBD1. This CDR3 region has 15 residues. Germline lookup yields CDR1 MNHNS and CDR2 SASEGT. Trimming cost V 7 bases and J 2 bases; bases outside gene matches: 9. CDR3 in DNA: TGTGCCAGCACCCTAGACAGGGCGAACACAGATACGCAGTATTTT. This codes for CASTLDRANTDTQYF.

The chain uses TRBV6-4 and TRBJ2-3; D is possibly TRBD1 (5 bases). This CDR3 contains 16 residues. With 3 bases removed from V and 2 bases from J, the gap between germline ends came to 15 bases. Germline V gene lookup returns CDR1 MRHNA and CDR2 SNTAGT. CDR3 in DNA: TGTGCCAGCAGTGAAGACAGCGACCAGTTCACAGATACGCAGTATTTT. It codes for CASSEDSDQFTDTQYF.

This chain uses TRBV12-5 with TRBJ1-2; 7 bases agree with TRBD1. The CDR3 is made up of 14 amino acids. With 6 bases clipped from V and 7 bases from J, the junction kept 11 bases outside the gene matches. Germline V gene data show CDR1 as LGHNT and CDR2 as FRNRAP. The DNA of the CDR3 is TGTGCTAGTGGGTTTATAGGGACAGCTACTGGCTACACCTTC. Translated, it gives CASGFIGTATGYTF.

CDR3 sequence: CASSLYPGDTQYF. The CDR3 nucleotides are TGTGCCAGCAGTTTATACCCAGGGGATACGCAGTATTTT. The chain joins TRBV27 to TRBJ2-3, with a possible D match to TRBD1 (5 bases). Germline V gene data show CDR1 as MNHEY and CDR2 as SMNVEV (reference sequence). This CDR3 is 13 amino acids long. V lost 1 base and J 6 bases, leaving 8 bases between the germline ends.

J is TRBJ1-3 and V is TRBV6-1; maybe TRBD1 (5 bases). This CDR3 contains 15 residues. V lost 7 bases and J 0 bases, leaving 13 bases between the germline ends. Germline assignment: CDR1 MNHNS and CDR2 SASEGT. As DNA, the CDR3 is TGTGCCAGCACCTCTCAGGGTTTCTCTGGAAACACCATATATTTT. Its translation is CASTSQGFSGNTIYF.

The CDR3 reads CASSSPGGGSTDTQYF. In DNA form, the CDR3 reads TGTGCCAGCAGCTCCCCCGGCGGGGGTAGCACAGATACGCAGTATTTT. The chain is built from TRBV5-4 and TRBJ2-3; 7 bases align to TRBD2. The germline V gene encodes CDR1 SGHNT and CDR2 YYREEE (reference sequence). V trimming: 3 bases; J trimming: 0 bases; junction bases outside the gene matches: 7. The CDR3 contains 16 residues.

CDR3: CASSPHPGQESSYEQYF. The CDR3 nucleotides are TGTGCCAGTAGTCCACACCCGGGACAGGAGAGCTCCTACGAGCAGTACTTC. The rearrangement links TRBV19 to TRBJ2-7, with 8 nucleotides matching TRBD1. CDR1 and CDR2 from the germline V gene are LNHDA and SQIVND (reference sequence). This CDR3 region has 17 residues. V lost 5 bases, J lost 0 bases, and 12 bases stayed unmatched.

This chain joins TRBV7-2 and TRBJ1-1, with D hard to call. The CDR3 is 12 amino acids. The V end lost 4 bases, the J end lost 7 bases, and 10 bases lay between the germline ends. Germline V lookup: CDR1 SGHTA, CDR2 FQGNSA. The CDR3 region is CASSSRALEAFF. Written as DNA, the CDR3 is TGTGCCAGCAGCTCGCGGGCCCTTGAAGCTTTCTTT.

The rearrangement uses TRBV5-1 and TRBJ1-1; D uncertain. The CDR3 has 12 residues. Trimming pared 0 bases from V and 3 bases from J, leaving 3 bases between. CDR1 is SGHRS and CDR2 is YFSETQ in the germline V gene. The CDR3 region is CASSLEHTEAFF. The CDR3, as DNA: TGCGCCAGCAGCTTGGAGCACACTGAAGCTTTCTTT. Supplemented by reference TRBV5-1 and TRBJ1-1, the full variable domain reads KAGVTQTPRYLIKTRGQQVTLSCSPISGHRSVSWYQQTPGQGLQFLFEYFSETQRNKGNFPGRFSGRQFSNSRSEMNVSTLELGDSALYLCASSLEHTEAFFGQGTRLTVV.

The rearrangement joins TRBV7-8 to TRBJ1-4; TRBD1 is a possible D gene (5 bases). This CDR3 contains 15 residues. The germline V gene encodes CDR1 SGHVS and CDR2 FQNEAQ. Between the trimmed V and J ends, which lost 4 bases and 5 bases, there was a span of 14 bases. CDR3 in DNA: TGTGCCAGCAGCTCTTCCCCGAGACAGAATGAAAAACTGTTTTTT. It specifies CASSSSPRQNEKLFF.

CDR3 loop: CASSQERDSYGYTF. The CDR3 nucleotides are TGCGCCAGCAGCCAAGAACGAGACAGTTATGGCTACACCTTC. The chain links TRBV4-3 to TRBJ1-2, with D possibly matching TRBD1 (5 bases). V lost 0 bases to trimming and J lost 5 bases, with 10 bases between them. Per the germline V gene, CDR1 is LGHNA and CDR2 is YSLEER. This CDR3 has 14 residues.

This clone was seen only a few times. The chain recombines TRBV6-5 with TRBJ1-2; D gene uncertain. This CDR3 contains 15 residues. Trimming took 5 bases from V and 3 from J, leaving 16 bases between them. Germline CDR1 reads MNHEY; CDR2 reads SVGAGI. The CDR3 spells CASSPTQWADYGYTF. The CDR3 DNA reads TGTGCCAGCAGTCCAACTCAGTGGGCAGACTATGGCTACACCTTC.

Only a few counts were recorded for this clone. This chain links TRBV6-5 with TRBJ1-5; D is undetermined. With 0 bases removed from V and 7 bases from J, the gap between germline ends came to 7 bases. The CDR3 sequence is 13 residues long. Germline V CDR1 and CDR2: MNHEY, SVGAGI. Here the CDR3 reads CASSYSVRQPQHF. CDR3 coding DNA: TGTGCCAGCAGTTACTCGGTACGGCAGCCCCAGCATTTT.

This clone was picked up a small number of times. The chain combines TRBV5-1 with TRBJ2-5, with a possible D match to TRBD1 (6 bases). CDR3 length: 15 amino acids. Trimming removed 4 bases at V and 5 bases at J, with 18 bases between. Germline V gene lookup returns CDR1 SGHRS and CDR2 YFSETQ. The chain's CDR3 is CASSRNAGVRETQYF. Here the CDR3 DNA reads TGCGCCAGCAGCCGTAACGCAGGGGTTCGGGAGACCCAGTACTTC.

This chain connects TRBV27 to TRBJ2-7; 10 positions agree with TRBD1. The CDR3 extends over 14 amino acids. CDR1 is MNHEY and CDR2 is SMNVEV in the germline V gene (reference sequence). Trimming removed 5 bases from V and 4 bases from J; junction bases left unmatched: 5. CDR3 sequence reads: CASSRTGGLYEQYF. The CDR3 bases are TGTGCCAGCAGTCGGACAGGGGGGTTATACGAGCAGTACTTC.

The rearrangement uses TRBV6-6 and TRBJ2-2, with D possibly matching TRBD1 (5 bases). V was clipped by 4 bases and J by 6 bases, with 18 bases between them. Germline V gene data show CDR1 as MNHNY and CDR2 as SVGAGI (reference sequence). This CDR3 is built from 16 residues. The chain's CDR3 is CASSSFSGRVPGELFF. The CDR3, as DNA: TGTGCCAGCAGTTCCTTCTCAGGCAGGGTCCCCGGGGAGCTGTTTTTT.

This chain joins TRBV5-4 and TRBJ2-7; D is ambiguous. The germline gives CDR1 SGHNT, CDR2 YYREEE (reference sequence). The CDR3 runs 12 residues. The ends were cut back, 4 bases at V and 3 bases at J, with 8 bases in the middle. The CDR3 coding sequence is TGTGCCAGCAGCGCTGGCCTCTACGAGCAGTACTTC. Protein: CASSAGLYEQYF.

In nucleotides, the CDR3 is TGTGCCAGCAGCTTGGAGGGGGCTTATAGCAATCAGCCCCAGCATTTT. The encoded protein is CASSLEGAYSNQPQHF. This sequence joins TRBV5-6 and TRBJ1-5; TRBD1 aligns across 7 bases. From germline, CDR1 is SGHDT and CDR2 YYEEEE. The CDR3 sequence is 16 residues long. J was trimmed by 0 bases and V by 0 bases; bases with no gene match: 3.

The rearrangement links TRBV7-2 to TRBJ1-5; D is possibly TRBD1 (5 bases). The CDR3 extends over 13 amino acids. CDR1 and CDR2 from the germline V gene are SGHTA and FQGNSA. Trimming shortened V by 1 base and J by 7 bases, and 8 bases separated the two germline ends. The CDR3 DNA follows: TGTGCCAGCAGCTTAGTAAGGGGACAGCCCCAGCATTTT. Translating gives CASSLVRGQPQHF.